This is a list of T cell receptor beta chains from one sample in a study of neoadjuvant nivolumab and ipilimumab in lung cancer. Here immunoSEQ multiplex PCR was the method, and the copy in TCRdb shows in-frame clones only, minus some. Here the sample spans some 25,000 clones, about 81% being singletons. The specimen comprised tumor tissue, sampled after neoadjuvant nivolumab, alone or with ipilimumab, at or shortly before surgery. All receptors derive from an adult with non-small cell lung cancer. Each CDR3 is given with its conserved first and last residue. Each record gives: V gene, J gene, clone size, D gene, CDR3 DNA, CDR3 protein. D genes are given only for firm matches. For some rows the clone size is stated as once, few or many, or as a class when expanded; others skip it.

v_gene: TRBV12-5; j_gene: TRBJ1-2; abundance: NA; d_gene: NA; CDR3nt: TGTGCTAGTGGTTTGCTTCCCTCGGGGGCAGGTGGCTACACCTTT; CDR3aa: CASGLLPSGAGGYTF
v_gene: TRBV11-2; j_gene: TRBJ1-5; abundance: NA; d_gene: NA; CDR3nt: TGTGCCAGCAGCTTAGGAGTAGGCAACAATCAGCCCCAGCATTTT; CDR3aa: CASSLGVGNNQPQHF
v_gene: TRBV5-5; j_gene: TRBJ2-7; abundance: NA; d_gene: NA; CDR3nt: TGTGCCAGCAGCTTCCCGGGACTCCCAGAGCAGTACTTC; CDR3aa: CASSFPGLPEQYF
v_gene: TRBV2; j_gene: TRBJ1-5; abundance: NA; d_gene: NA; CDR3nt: TGTGCCAGCAGTGCCAGGGAGAATCAGCCCCAGCATTTT; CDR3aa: CASSARENQPQHF
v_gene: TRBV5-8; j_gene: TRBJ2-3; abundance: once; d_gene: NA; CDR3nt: TGTGCCAGCACCCCGGGACTCCGGATGATGGATACGCAGTATTTT; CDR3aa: CASTPGLRMMDTQYF
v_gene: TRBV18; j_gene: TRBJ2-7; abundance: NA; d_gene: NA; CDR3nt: TGTGCCAGCTCACCAGTACAAACCTACGAGCAGTACTTC; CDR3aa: CASSPVQTYEQYF
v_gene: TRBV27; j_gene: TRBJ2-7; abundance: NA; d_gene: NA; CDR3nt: TGTGCCAGCTGGGGGCCTAATTGGGGCTACGAGCAGTACTTC; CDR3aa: CASWGPNWGYEQYF
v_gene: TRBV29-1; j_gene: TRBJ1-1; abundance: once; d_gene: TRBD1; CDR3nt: TGCAGCTCGACAGGGGCAGACACTGAAGCTTTCTTT; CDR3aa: CSSTGADTEAFF
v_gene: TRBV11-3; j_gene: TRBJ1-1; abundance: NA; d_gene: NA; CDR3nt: TGTGCCAGCAGCTTAGGCCGGTACACTGAAGCTTTCTTT; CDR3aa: CASSLGRYTEAFF
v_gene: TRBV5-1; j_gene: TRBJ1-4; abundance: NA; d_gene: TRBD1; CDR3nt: TGCGCCAGCAGTCAAAGGGGGCTATCGGCCACAACTAATGAAAAACTGTTTTTT; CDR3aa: CASSQRGLSATTNEKLFF
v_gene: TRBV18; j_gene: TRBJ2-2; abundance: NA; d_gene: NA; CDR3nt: TGTGCCAGCTCACCTGACAGGGAGGCAATCACCGGGGAGCTGTTTTTT; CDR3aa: CASSPDREAITGELFF
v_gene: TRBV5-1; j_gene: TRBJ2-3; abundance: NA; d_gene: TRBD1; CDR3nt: TGCGCCAGCAACTACATACAGGGGGCGGCGGCACGCACTAGCACAGATACGCAGTATTTT; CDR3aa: CASNYIQGAAARTSTDTQYF
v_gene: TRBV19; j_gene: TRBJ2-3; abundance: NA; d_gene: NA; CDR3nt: TGTGCCAGTAGTATAGATCGGACAGTGGGGCAGTATTTT; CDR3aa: CASSIDRTVGQYF
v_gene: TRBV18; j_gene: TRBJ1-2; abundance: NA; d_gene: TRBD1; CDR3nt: TGTGCCAGCTCACCGGGCGGACAGGGGAACTATGGCTACACCTTC; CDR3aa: CASSPGGQGNYGYTF
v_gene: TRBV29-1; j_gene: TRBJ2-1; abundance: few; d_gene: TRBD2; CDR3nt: TGCAGCGTCCCAGCTCCAGCGGGAGGCAATGAGCAGTTCTTC; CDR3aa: CSVPAPAGGNEQFF
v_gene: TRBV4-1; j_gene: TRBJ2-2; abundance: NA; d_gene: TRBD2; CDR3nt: TGCGCCAGCAGCCAAGGGACCGGGACTACCACCCCCGGGGAGCTGTTTTTT; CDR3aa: CASSQGTGTTTPGELFF
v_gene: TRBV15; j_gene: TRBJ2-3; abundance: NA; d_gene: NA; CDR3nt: TGTGCCACCAGCAGAGAGGGGAGAACGCAGTATTTT; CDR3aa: CATSREGRTQYF
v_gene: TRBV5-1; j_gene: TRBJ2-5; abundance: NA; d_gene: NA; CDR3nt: TGCGCCAGCAGCCCAAGACTCTCCCAAGAGACCCAGTACTTC; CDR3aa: CASSPRLSQETQYF
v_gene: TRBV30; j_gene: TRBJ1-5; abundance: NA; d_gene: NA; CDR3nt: TGTGCCTGGAGTGACGGGCGAATGGGGCCCCAGCATTTT; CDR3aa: CAWSDGRMGPQHF